This is a list of T cell receptor beta chains from one sample in a study of CD8 T cells in ankylosing spondylitis. TCRdb processed the 5' RACE reads anew with MiXCR; each CDR3 protein has one entry. The sample lists around 30,000 distinct CDR3 sequences; less than 5.5% were seen once. Sequences were obtained from blood, either unsorted or a sorted T cell fraction (not recorded which). The receptor set was obtained from a female donor with ankylosing spondylitis or in good health (not recorded which). CDR3s leave out the opening cysteine and the closing phenylalanine or tryptophan. Fields, in order: clone size, V gene, CDR3 protein. The size entry is marked missing in some rows and otherwise reads once, few, many or a size class.

clone size: many
V gene: TRBV9
CDR3 protein: ASSVGTTGELF

clone size: many
V gene: TRBV9
CDR3 protein: ASSVTGGRTDTQY

clone size: NA
V gene: TRBV9
CDR3 protein: ASSTRGGTTVEQF

clone size: many
V gene: TRBV9
CDR3 protein: ASSPGGPNTEAF

clone size: many
V gene: TRBV9
CDR3 protein: ASRGRGQGLFGTGELF

clone size: many
V gene: TRBV9
CDR3 protein: ASSVFIGSQETQY

clone size: many
V gene: TRBV9
CDR3 protein: ASSVDNTGELF

clone size: few
V gene: TRBV9
CDR3 protein: ASSPRGGLAGVQETQY

clone size: many
V gene: TRBV9
CDR3 protein: ASSVEGGGAGDTQY

clone size: few
V gene: TRBV9
CDR3 protein: ASSPPGGEVGNEQY

clone size: many
V gene: TRBV9
CDR3 protein: ASRRDNTQY

clone size: many
V gene: TRBV9
CDR3 protein: ASSTRRQGHGYT

clone size: many
V gene: TRBV9
CDR3 protein: ASSPRTSGLTDTQY

clone size: few
V gene: TRBV9
CDR3 protein: ASSAAGDSSEQF

clone size: NA
V gene: TRBV9
CDR3 protein: ASSVGPLAGGYEQY

clone size: NA
V gene: TRBV9
CDR3 protein: ASSVWGLGEQY

clone size: many
V gene: TRBV9
CDR3 protein: ASSVDRGAGDTQY

clone size: NA
V gene: TRBV9
CDR3 protein: ASTRLAGGTDTQY

clone size: NA
V gene: TRBV9
CDR3 protein: ASSVGAGGFSYEQY

clone size: many
V gene: TRBV9
CDR3 protein: ASSPRSGGVQNIQY

clone size: many
V gene: TRBV9
CDR3 protein: ASSALTSGQETQY

clone size: many
V gene: TRBV9
CDR3 protein: ASSVGTSGGTQETQY

clone size: many
V gene: TRBV9
CDR3 protein: ASSAGLAVGELF

clone size: medium-sized
V gene: TRBV9
CDR3 protein: ASSAQMTSGGETQY

clone size: NA
V gene: TRBV9
CDR3 protein: ASSGGQGRDEAF

clone size: many
V gene: TRBV9
CDR3 protein: ASSVTAGGLGLYEQY

clone size: medium-sized
V gene: TRBV9
CDR3 protein: ASSDKGGTDTQY

clone size: many
V gene: TRBV9
CDR3 protein: ASSNRDRGYEHY

clone size: NA
V gene: TRBV9
CDR3 protein: ASSVSLGDGPSYEQY

clone size: many
V gene: TRBV9
CDR3 protein: ASSVDPTVYGYT

clone size: many
V gene: TRBV9
CDR3 protein: ASSAGVSGGVSDTQY

clone size: few
V gene: TRBV9
CDR3 protein: ASSAGRGELF

clone size: many
V gene: TRBV9
CDR3 protein: ASSVAGSGTDTQY

clone size: many
V gene: TRBV9
CDR3 protein: ASSGLQGGYNEQF

clone size: many
V gene: TRBV9
CDR3 protein: ASSGLLHGETQY

clone size: many
V gene: TRBV9
CDR3 protein: ASSPRQGASTGELF

clone size: NA
V gene: TRBV9
CDR3 protein: ASSVEWEAANEQF

clone size: many
V gene: TRBV9
CDR3 protein: ASSPLPGQTEAF

clone size: many
V gene: TRBV9
CDR3 protein: ASSVSSTWGGADTQY

clone size: many
V gene: TRBV9
CDR3 protein: ASSVAGRNEQY

clone size: many
V gene: TRBV9
CDR3 protein: ASSATGPNNSPLH

clone size: many
V gene: TRBV9
CDR3 protein: ASSPTPSAGEGNEQF

clone size: NA
V gene: TRBV9
CDR3 protein: ASSAHRDRGPYGGYT

clone size: medium-sized
V gene: TRBV9
CDR3 protein: ASSARGTDGQPQH

clone size: many
V gene: TRBV9
CDR3 protein: ASSAGGLAGWEQY

clone size: many
V gene: TRBV9
CDR3 protein: ASSFRDRGLYQETQY

clone size: many
V gene: TRBV9
CDR3 protein: ASSVGRGGQETQY